This T cell receptor (beta chain) was identified during a study of blood T cell repertoires in COVID-19. Study details: Sample material is recorded as cDNA or gDNA derived from T cells, B-cell-depleted T cells, or PBMCs.

After removal of 2 bases from V and 3 bases from J, the junction contained 6 bases not matched to a gene. Per germline, CDR1 MNHEY and CDR2 SMNVEV (reference sequence). CDR3 length equals 15 residues. Measured with immunoSEQ multiplex PCR; TCRdb has only the in-frame clones, and not every one. Of more than 40,000 clones listed, over 75% were seen once; the top ten hold around 3.1%. The origin of this receptor is a man over 45 with active COVID-19. The rearrangement joins TRBV27 to TRBJ2-7, with TRBD1 matching over 8 bases. The sequenced sample was peripheral blood. CDR3 sequence: CASSLAGTGFYEQYF. CDR3 bases: TGTGCCAGCAGTTTAGCCGGGACAGGTTTCTACGAGCAGTACTTC.